The 16 T cell receptor beta chains in this list originate from one sample, sequenced in a study of shared clonotypes between healthy human individuals. Method: immunoSEQ multiplex PCR; TCRdb's copy keeps in-frame clones and lacks some. The sample has a few million clones; more than 80% are singletons. Sequenced input: naive CD4+ T cells sorted from blood. Subset indicated: CD45RA+ positively selected. The receptors were sampled from a man aged 18 to 29 in good health.

The V and J genes are TRBV6-5 and TRBJ1-2, with D maybe TRBD1 (5 bases). CDR3 size: 15 residues. The germline gives CDR1 MNHEY, CDR2 SVGAGI. The V end was cut by 2 bases, the J end by 3 bases, with 13 bases between. The CDR3 reads CASSYTAGKDYGYTF. CDR3 coding DNA: TGTGCCAGCAGTTACACGGCAGGGAAGGACTATGGCTACACCTTC.

With regard to this clone: The identical CDR3 is also encoded by other nucleotide sequences in the sample. V and J are TRBV7-2 and TRBJ1-4, with D possibly matching TRBD1 (6 bases). Trimming pared 0 bases from V and 5 bases from J, leaving 10 bases between. This CDR3 spans 15 amino acids. Germline CDR1 and CDR2: SGHTA and FQGNSA. CDR3: CASSLASGVNEKLFF. Here the CDR3 DNA reads TGTGCCAGCAGCTTAGCTTCAGGGGTGAATGAAAAACTGTTTTTT.

This rearrangement joins TRBV27 to TRBJ2-7; 8 nucleotides agree with TRBD1. Unmatched junction bases numbered 8, after V lost 6 bases and J lost 7 bases. The CDR3 is 13 amino acids. Germline V gene lookup returns CDR1 MNHEY and CDR2 SMNVEV (reference sequence). For the CDR3, the DNA is TGTGCCAGCAGAATGACAGGGGCGGGGGAGCAGTACTTC. Translation gives CASRMTGAGEQYF.

The chain has TRBV7-8 and TRBJ2-5; tentatively, D is TRBD2 (7 bases). Trimming removed 4 bases from V and 5 bases from J, with 20 bases in between. The CDR3 contains 16 residues. CDR1 and CDR2 (germline): SGHVS, FQNEAQ. The CDR3, as DNA: TGTGCCAGCAGCTGGGGCGGGCGGGGGCCCCCCGAGACCCAGTACTTC. Translation gives CASSWGGRGPPETQYF.

This clone has a single count. CDR3 DNA sequence: TGTGCCAGCAGCTTTTACCAAGAGACCCAGTACTTC. It encodes CASSFYQETQYF. V usage is TRBV5-4 and J usage is TRBJ2-5; D not certain. Between the trimmed V and J ends, which lost 2 bases and 0 bases, there was a span of 2 bases. This CDR3 comprises 12 residues. Germline loops: CDR1 SGHNT, CDR2 YYREEE (reference sequence).

The J gene is TRBJ1-3, the V gene TRBV6-5; no clear D. The germline V gene encodes CDR1 MNHEY and CDR2 SVGAGI. V gave up 3 bases and J gave up 3 bases, with 6 bases separating them. The CDR3 is made up of 13 amino acids. The CDR3 DNA is TGTGCCAGCAGTTATTACAGTGGAAACACCATATATTTT. Encoded protein: CASSYYSGNTIYF.

The rearrangement joins TRBV30 to TRBJ1-2; TRBD1 is a possible D gene (5 bases). Germline loops: CDR1 GTSNPN, CDR2 SVGIG (reference sequence). The germline V and J ends were trimmed by 0 bases and 1 base, with 24 bases remaining between them. The CDR3 length is 19 residues. CDR3 DNA sequence: TGTGCCTGGAGTGTACTTCGACAGACCACTTCACGTTTTAACTATGGCTACACCTTC. Encoded protein: CAWSVLRQTTSRFNYGYTF.

The gene calls are TRBV10-3 and TRBJ2-3; D is perhaps TRBD2 (5 bases). Germline V gene sequence: CDR1 ENHRY, CDR2 SYGVKD. The CDR3 spans 15 residues. The V gene lost 5 bases and the J gene lost 3 bases, with 15 bases spanning the gap. The CDR3 bases are TGTGCCATCAGTAGCGGCCGGCCCCAGACAGATACGCAGTATTTT. Translation: CAISSGRPQTDTQYF.

This chain links TRBV19 with TRBJ1-2; unclear D gene. CDR1 is LNHDA and CDR2 is SQIVND in the germline V gene (reference sequence). This CDR3 is built from 15 residues. Between the trimmed V and J ends, which lost 5 bases and 4 bases, there was a span of 17 bases. The DNA for the CDR3 is TGTGCCAGTAGTGCCCGAAGGGCCCCCCTCTATGGCTACACCTTC. This codes for CASSARRAPLYGYTF.

This chain links TRBV19 with TRBJ2-4, with a possible D match to TRBD2 (6 bases). The V and J ends lost 7 bases and 1 base respectively, with 17 bases between them. CDR3 length equals 16 residues. Germline loops: CDR1 LNHDA, CDR2 SQIVND (reference sequence). In nucleotides, the CDR3 is TGTGCCAGTACCTCGGTGCGGGACTTTGCCAAAAACATTCAGTACTTC. The encoded protein is CASTSVRDFAKNIQYF.

The chain combines TRBV10-1 with TRBJ1-5; D may be TRBD1 (5 bases). The ends were cut back, 0 bases at V and 1 base at J, with 10 bases in the middle. Germline V lookup: CDR1 WNHNN, CDR2 SYGVQD (reference sequence). The CDR3 loop spans 16 amino acids. In DNA form, the CDR3 reads TGCGCCAGCAGTGAGTCGGACGGGGCGAGCAATCAGCCCCAGCATTTT. This codes for CASSESDGASNQPQHF.

This sequence joins TRBV7-2 and TRBJ2-5; D may be TRBD1 (5 bases). This CDR3 spans 16 amino acids. Germline CDR1 reads SGHTA; CDR2 reads FQGNSA. V gave up 1 base and J gave up 8 bases, with 20 bases separating them. Here the CDR3 reads CASSLDPRATVVTQYF. Written as DNA, the CDR3 is TGTGCCAGCAGCTTAGACCCCAGGGCCACAGTGGTAACCCAGTACTTC.

This clone was recorded a few times. This rearrangement joins TRBV27 to TRBJ1-6, with 9 positions matching TRBD1. The germline CDR1 and CDR2 sequences are MNHEY and SMNVEV (reference sequence). This CDR3 comprises 15 residues. Unmatched junction bases numbered 7, after V lost 3 bases and J lost 10 bases. CDR3: CASSFVQGAESPLHF. The CDR3 DNA sequence: TGTGCCAGCAGTTTCGTACAGGGGGCTGAATCACCCCTCCACTTT.

The chain has TRBV7-2 and TRBJ2-3; 11 bases align to TRBD2. The CDR3 runs 18 residues. After removal of 2 bases from V and 5 bases from J, the junction contained 12 bases not matched to a gene. Germline CDR1 and CDR2: SGHTA and FQGNSA. CDR3 residues: CASSLQTSGRLRGDTQYF. Here the CDR3 DNA reads TGTGCCAGCAGCTTACAAACTAGCGGGAGACTCCGGGGAGATACGCAGTATTTT. Complete variable domain (other parts from reference TRBV7-2 and TRBJ2-3): GAGVSQSPSNKVTEKGKDVELRCDPISGHTALYWYRQSLGQGLEFLIYFQGNSAPDKSGLPSDRFSAERTGGSVSTLTIQRTQQEDSAVYLCASSLQTSGRLRGDTQYFGPGTRLTVL.

The chain employs TRBV11-2 and TRBJ2-3; unclear D gene. Deletions cut 6 bases from V and 3 bases from J, with 16 bases between. This CDR3 is built from 15 residues. Germline V CDR1 and CDR2: SGHAT, FQNNGV. The CDR3 region is CASSQLWLNTDTQYF. The CDR3 coding sequence is TGTGCCAGCAGTCAGCTATGGCTTAATACAGATACGCAGTATTTT.

V is TRBV30 and J is TRBJ1-4; 11 bases map to TRBD1. V was pared by 3 bases and J by 7 bases, with 7 bases of the junction left unmatched. Germline loops: CDR1 GTSNPN, CDR2 SVGIG (reference sequence). The length of the CDR3 is 15 residues. CDR3 sequence: CAWRTGTGGSEKLFF. The CDR3 nucleotides are TGTGCCTGGAGGACCGGGACAGGGGGGAGTGAAAAACTGTTTTTT.